This TCR beta chain was sequenced during a study of T cells in Graves' hyperthyroidism and ophthalmopathy. General study results and limits: Ophthalmopathy was distinguished from stable hyperthyroidism by 13 V-J signatures.

V was shortened by 6 bases and J by 3 bases, with 6 bases between the two germline ends. CDR1 MNHEY and CDR2 SVGEGT come from the germline V gene. This CDR3 has 11 amino acids. This clonotype has a handful of counts. Its antigen is unknown. Hyperthyroidism in the patients, aged 18 to 65, was newly diagnosed and under 2 months in duration. Used for diagnoses were clinical symptoms, serum thyroxine and TRAb, thyroid ultrasound and orbital computed tomography. The blood specimen was taken at initial hyperthyroidism diagnosis, before any ophthalmopathy symptoms. TCR beta CDR3 sequences were amplified from RNA transcripts. Primed by the HTBI set, a first-round RT-PCR was run on the TCR CDR3. TCRdb redid the calling of the multiplex PCR reads with MiXCR, one entry per CDR3 protein. The sample shows 300,000 to 450,000 distinct CDR3 sequences, about a sixth of them seen only once.

The TCR comes from a woman aged 30 to 39 with Graves' hyperthyroidism that later progressed to Graves' ophthalmopathy. Material for sequencing was blood. The chain carries TRBV6-2 or TRBV6-3 and TRBJ2-7; D call uncertain. This chain's CDR3 is CASSGLYEQYF. In DNA, the CDR3 is TGTGCCAGCAGCGGGCTCTACGAGCAGTACTTC.